This T cell receptor beta chain was sequenced for a study of spatial heterogeneity in lung cancer. Study context: TCR transcript abundance in tumor regions was strongly correlated with the T cell module score obtained from matched bulk RNA-seq.

As for time point: sample taken at primary tumor resection. Samples were obtained from some 70 donors, all untreated early-stage non-small cell lung cancer patients. Tumor, nontumor lung or frozen PBMC supplied whole RNA, sequenced without sorting. Each molecule of TCR cDNA was tagged with one unique molecular identifier. TCRdb recomputed calls from the 5' RACE reads with MiXCR, one row per CDR3 protein. The table lists about 27,000 distinct CDR3 sequences, around 6.9% of them singletons. Study-wide findings and caveats: Counts of expanded alpha and beta TCRs within tumors tracked the tumor nonsynonymous mutation count.

This clonotype was seen ten or more times. Its target is not known. This CDR3 comprises 16 residues. The germline gives CDR1 MGHRA, CDR2 YSYEKL. V was cut by 0 bases and J by 6 bases, with 14 bases left in between. The rearrangement links TRBV4-1 to TRBJ2-2; the D gene is possibly TRBD1 (6 bases). The clonotype comes from a male donor with early-stage non-small cell lung cancer. This material consisted of lung tumor tissue, taken at surgery. The CDR3 reads CASSQEGGRGSGELFF. In nucleotides, the CDR3 is TGCGCCAGCAGCCAAGAGGGCGGCAGGGGATCCGGGGAGCTGTTTTTT.